These T cell receptor beta chains were read from a single sample in a study of blood T cell repertoires in COVID-19. TCRdb's table, derived via immunoSEQ multiplex PCR, lists solely in-frame clones and lacks some. The sample lists about 360,000 clones, around 84% occurring once. Material: peripheral blood. These receptors all stem from a human donor in a cohort sampled during active COVID-19. The CDR3 runs from the conserved cysteine through the conserved F or W. D genes are given only for firm matches. Clone size appears in some rows only: once, few, many, or a class for an expanded clone.

TGTGCCAGCAGCCCCCGACTAGCGGGAGTCCTCTCCTACAATGAGCAGTTCTTC	CASSPRLAGVLSYNEQFF	TRBV27	TRBJ2-1	NA	TRBD2
TGTGCCAGTAGTATGATGGTCTTGAGTCCCAATGAGCAGTTCTTC	CASSMMVLSPNEQFF	TRBV19	TRBJ2-1	once	NA
TGTGCCACCACAGGGACAGATACGCAGTATTTT	CATTGTDTQYF	TRBV10-3	TRBJ2-3	NA	NA
TGCGCCAGCAGCTTTAACGGGGCTGGGGCCAACGTCCTGACTTTC	CASSFNGAGANVLTF	TRBV5-1	TRBJ2-6	NA	NA
TGTGCCAGCAGTTTACGAACAGGGGGGGGTTCACCCCTCCACTTT	CASSLRTGGGSPLHF	TRBV27	TRBJ1-6	NA	TRBD1
TGTGCCAGCAGCCCCCTGACAGGAGCCTTCACAGATACGCAGTATTTT	CASSPLTGAFTDTQYF	TRBV7-8	TRBJ2-3	NA	NA
TGTGCCAGCAGACGGACTAGCGGGAGGAAAACAGATACGCAGTATTTT	CASRRTSGRKTDTQYF	TRBV2	TRBJ2-3	few	TRBD2
TGTGCCAGTACCTCCCAGGGCTCGACAGAGGCCCAGTACTTC	CASTSQGSTEAQYF	TRBV19	TRBJ2-5	NA	NA
TGTGCCAGCAGCTTTCGTTTAGCGGGAGTGCCAGATACGCAGTATTTT	CASSFRLAGVPDTQYF	TRBV7-2	TRBJ2-3	once	TRBD2
TGTGCCAGCAGCCCATCAGGGAGGAATGAAAAACTGTTTTTT	CASSPSGRNEKLFF	TRBV7-9	TRBJ1-4	NA	NA
TGTGCCAGCTCACCATTGGGACTGGATTTTAAGAATGAGCAGTTCTTC	CASSPLGLDFKNEQFF	TRBV18	TRBJ2-1	NA	NA
TGTGCCAGCAGCCAAGGGACAGCCTATGGCTACACCTTC	CASSQGTAYGYTF	TRBV3-1/TRBV3-2	TRBJ1-2	once	NA
TGTGCCAGTAGCTCAGGGCGTGGAAACACCATATATTTT	CASSSGRGNTIYF	TRBV19	TRBJ1-3	NA	NA
TGTGCCAGCAGCTTGGGACAGGGGAGCACAGATACGCAGTATTTT	CASSLGQGSTDTQYF	TRBV5-6	TRBJ2-3	NA	TRBD1
TGTGCCAGCAGCCATCGCACAGGCAGGGTTTCACCCCTCCACTTT	CASSHRTGRVSPLHF	TRBV3-1/TRBV3-2	TRBJ1-6	NA	NA
TGTGCCAGCAGCCATTACTCACTCAGGGGGCTCTATGGCTACACCTTC	CASSHYSLRGLYGYTF	TRBV27	TRBJ1-2	NA	TRBD1
TGTGCCAGCAGCCCCTTTAGCGGGGCCAGCTCCTACGAGCAGTACTTC	CASSPFSGASSYEQYF	TRBV27	TRBJ2-7	NA	TRBD2
TGTGCCACCCAAGAGGACACCTACACAGATACGCAGTATTTT	CATQEDTYTDTQYF	TRBV6-4	TRBJ2-3	NA	NA
TGTGCCAGCAGCGTAGAGTTCAGCGGGGGGGCCGGTGTTGGCCCAGATACGCAGTATTTT	CASSVEFSGGAGVGPDTQYF	TRBV9	TRBJ2-3	NA	TRBD2
TGTGCCAGCACTCGCGGGGGGATGGAGACCCAGTACTTC	CASTRGGMETQYF	TRBV2	TRBJ2-5	NA	TRBD2
TGTGCCTGGAGTGTAAGCCCCCCTAGCAATCAGCCCCAGCATTTT	CAWSVSPPSNQPQHF	TRBV30	TRBJ1-5	NA	NA
TGCGCCAGCAGCCAAGGGGGCAGGGATCAGCCCCAGCATTTT	CASSQGGRDQPQHF	TRBV4-1	TRBJ1-5	NA	NA
TGTGCCAGCAGTCAAGGGACTAGCGGGATGAATGAGCAGTTCTTC	CASSQGTSGMNEQFF	TRBV27	TRBJ2-1	NA	TRBD2
TGCGCCAGCAGTTTACAGGCTAGCGGGCGCAATGAGCAGTTCTTC	CASSLQASGRNEQFF	TRBV10-1	TRBJ2-1	NA	TRBD2
TGTGCCAGCAGCCCTCAGGCGGGAACCAATCAGCCCCAGCATTTT	CASSPQAGTNQPQHF	TRBV5-5	TRBJ1-5	NA	NA
TGTGCCAGCAGCCAAGACAGGGCTGGCAATCAGCCCCAGCATTTT	CASSQDRAGNQPQHF	TRBV11-2	TRBJ1-5	few	TRBD1
TGTGCCTGGACCCCATATTCCGGGGGGAGGGCCTCAGATACGCAGTATTTT	CAWTPYSGGRASDTQYF	TRBV30	TRBJ2-3	NA	TRBD2
TGTGCCAGCAGCCCAGTTCAACAGAACTACGAGCAGTACTTC	CASSPVQQNYEQYF	TRBV5-8	TRBJ2-7	NA	NA
TGTGCCAGCTCGCCTCCACTGGGGCAAGGGTTAAACGAGCAGTACTTC	CASSPPLGQGLNEQYF	TRBV28	TRBJ2-7	NA	NA
TGTGCCAGCAGACTCCTAGGGGACAATCAGCCCCAGCATTTT	CASRLLGDNQPQHF	TRBV27	TRBJ1-5	once	NA
TGTGCCAGCAGTTACGGGGACACTTACACCGGGGAGCTGTTTTTT	CASSYGDTYTGELFF	TRBV6-6	TRBJ2-2	NA	NA
TGTGCCAGCAGCTCCAGGACTAGCGGGAGCCGGGAGCAGTTCTTC	CASSSRTSGSREQFF	TRBV5-4	TRBJ2-1	NA	TRBD2
TGCGCCAGCAGCTTAGACCCACAGGGGAGCGGCTCACCCCTCCACTTT	CASSLDPQGSGSPLHF	TRBV5-1	TRBJ1-6	NA	TRBD1
TGTGCCTGGAGTCCCCTAGACAGTCTCAATCAGCCCCAGCATTTT	CAWSPLDSLNQPQHF	TRBV30	TRBJ1-5	NA	NA
TGTGCCAGCAGCCCCGGGACTAGCGGGAGGGCCCTGGATACGCAGTATTTT	CASSPGTSGRALDTQYF	TRBV7-9	TRBJ2-3	NA	TRBD2
TGCGCCAGCAGCTTAGACCTAGCGGCTCGAAATGAGCAGTTCTTC	CASSLDLAARNEQFF	TRBV5-1	TRBJ2-1	NA	TRBD2
TGTGCCAGCAGCACCCCTAGCGGGCCGACCTCCTACGAGCAGTACTTC	CASSTPSGPTSYEQYF	TRBV5-4	TRBJ2-7	NA	TRBD2
TGCGCCAGCAGTGAAAACTTAGGACTCGTAACATACGAGCAGTACTTC	CASSENLGLVTYEQYF	TRBV10-2	TRBJ2-7	NA	NA
TGCGCCAGCAGTACGACAGGGGGCAAGGCCGGGGAGCTGTTTTTT	CASSTTGGKAGELFF	TRBV23-1	TRBJ2-2	NA	TRBD1
TGTGTCAGTAGTATAATCGGGGGGCGCGGAACAGATACGCAGTATTTT	CVSSIIGGRGTDTQYF	TRBV19	TRBJ2-3	once	NA
TGCACCAGCAGCCAAGGGCTCAATCCCCCCACGGGCGAGCAGTACTTC	CTSSQGLNPPTGEQYF	TRBV1	TRBJ2-7	NA	NA
TGTGCCAGCTTAGACAGGGCCGACCACGAGCAGTACTTC	CASLDRADHEQYF	TRBV18	TRBJ2-7	NA	TRBD1
TGTGCCAGCAGTTGGAGGGGTAGCGGTCAGCCCCAGCATTTT	CASSWRGSGQPQHF	TRBV27	TRBJ1-5	few	NA
TGTGCCACCAGCAGAGATTGGGGGGACAGGGGCGGCGGGGAGCTGTTTTTT	CATSRDWGDRGGGELFF	TRBV15	TRBJ2-2	NA	TRBD1
TGTGCCAGCAGCCCTCGGACAGGGTTGTATGAAAAACTGTTTTTT	CASSPRTGLYEKLFF	TRBV7-2	TRBJ1-4	NA	TRBD1
TGTGCCAGCAGCACGGTTCGCGGTAGCTCCTACAATGAGCAGTTCTTC	CASSTVRGSSYNEQFF	TRBV3-1/TRBV3-2	TRBJ2-1	NA	NA
TGTGCCAGCAGCTCAAGGGGCAGGGGGAATGAGCAGTTCTTC	CASSSRGRGNEQFF	TRBV2	TRBJ2-1	NA	TRBD1
TGTGCCAGCAGCCAAGATAGCGGACTAGCGGGTACGCAGTATTTT	CASSQDSGLAGTQYF	TRBV3-1/TRBV3-2	TRBJ2-3	NA	TRBD2
TGTGCCAGCAGTCTCCTGGGAGGAGATGAGCAGTTCTTC	CASSLLGGDEQFF	TRBV27	TRBJ2-1	NA	NA